These T cell receptor beta chains were read from a single sample in a study of blood T cells in healthy people across ages. Via MiXCR, TCRdb re-called the 5' RACE reads, giving one row per CDR3 protein. This table has about 930,000 distinct CDR3 sequences, 29% appearing once. These data were also reused for a study on T cells of mothers and their children.

The sequencing sample was made of blood. The receptor source for this set is a woman between 35 and 50 years old in good health. Both conserved end residues are part of each CDR3. Each record gives: clone size, J gene, V gene, D gene, CDR3 protein, CDR3 DNA. The D gene is left open where the match is weak. Only part of the rows carry a size: once, few, many, or a class if the clone is expanded.

>many|TRBJ2-4|TRBV5-5|TRBD1
CASSLSAGGAMSIQYF
TGTGCCAGCAGCTTATCCGCAGGGGGCGCGATGAGCATTCAGTACTTC
>.|TRBJ2-1|TRBV7-3|.
CASSLGPLGYNEQFF
TGTGCCAGCAGCTTAGGGCCTCTGGGCTACAATGAGCAGTTCTTC
>.|TRBJ2-3|TRBV4-1|TRBD1
CASSPFPGTGNTDTQYF
TGCGCCAGCAGCCCCTTCCCCGGGACAGGGAACACAGATACGCAGTATTTT
>.|TRBJ1-4|TRBV30|.
CAWSAGSSANEKLFF
TGTGCCTGGAGTGCGGGGAGTTCAGCTAATGAAAAACTGTTTTTT
>few|TRBJ1-2|TRBV5-1|TRBD1
CASSLGGQGDGYTF
TGCGCCAGCAGCTTAGGGGGACAGGGAGACGGCTACACCTTC
>.|TRBJ1-1|TRBV7-8|.
CASSLRGDYGNTEAFF
TGTGCCAGCAGCTTACGGGGAGACTACGGGAACACTGAAGCTTTCTTT
>.|TRBJ1-1|TRBV4-3|.
CASSQGRTDTEAFF
TGCGCCAGCAGCCAAGGTCGGACGGACACTGAAGCTTTCTTT
>few|TRBJ2-4|TRBV11-1|TRBD2
CASSSPPGTSSYNEQYF
TGTGCCAGCAGCTCCCCTCCGGGGACTAGCAGTTACAATGAGCAGTACTTC
>many|TRBJ2-7|TRBV4-3|.
CASSQDYGTYEQYF
TGCGCCAGCAGCCAAGATTACGGTACCTACGAGCAGTACTTC
>many|TRBJ2-7|TRBV6-5|TRBD1
CASRTGQSHYEQYF
TGTGCCAGCAGAACGGGACAGAGCCACTACGAGCAGTACTTC
>.|TRBJ1-2|TRBV7-9|.
CASSIDDYGYTF
TGTGCCAGCAGCATCGACGACTATGGCTACACCTTC
>.|TRBJ1-4|TRBV20-1|TRBD1
CSASPRQGRGVNEKLFF
TGCAGTGCTAGCCCCCGACAGGGACGGGGGGTGAATGAAAAACTGTTTTTT
>.|TRBJ2-1|TRBV7-2|.
CASSATSNHYNDQFF
TGTGCCAGCAGCGCGACTAGTAATCACTACAATGACCAGTTCTTC
>.|TRBJ2-5|TRBV6-2/TRBV6-3|.
CASSYFQETQYF
TGTGCCAGCAGTTACTTCCAAGAGACCCAGTACTTC
>.|TRBJ1-1|TRBV9|.
CACSVGVGYTEAFF
TGTGCCTGCAGCGTAGGCGTAGGATACACTGAAGCTTTCTTT
>.|TRBJ1-6|TRBV14|.
CASSVGSNNSPLHF
TGTGCCAGCAGCGTCGGGAGTAATAATTCACCCCTCCACTTT
>.|TRBJ1-2|TRBV2|.
CASSEGVGYTF
TGTGCCAGCAGTGAAGGGGTTGGCTACACCTTC
>few|TRBJ2-6|TRBV14|.
CASSQQVGANVLTF
TGTGCCAGCAGCCAACAGGTGGGGGCCAACGTCCTGACTTTC
>.|TRBJ1-5|TRBV20-1|TRBD1
CSAREPTGRGGNQPQHF
TGCAGTGCTAGAGAGCCGACAGGGCGCGGAGGCAATCAGCCCCAGCATTTT
>many|TRBJ2-7|TRBV3-1|TRBD1
CASSQARGTGLYEQYF
TGTGCCAGCAGCCAAGCTCGCGGGACAGGGCTCTACGAGCAGTACTTC
>.|TRBJ2-7|TRBV7-2|TRBD2
CASSSRAGGLSYNEQYF
TGTGCCAGCAGCTCGAGAGCGGGGGGCCTTTCCTACAATGAGCAGTACTTC
>once|TRBJ2-4|TRBV29-1|.
CSVNLAVSYNEQYF
TGCAGCGTTAATCTAGCAGTCTCCTACAATGAGCAGTACTTC
>.|TRBJ2-3|TRBV7-2|TRBD2
CASSPGLAKSTDTQYF
TGTGCCAGCAGCCCAGGACTAGCGAAGAGCACAGATACGCAGTATTTT
>many|TRBJ2-1|TRBV7-2|TRBD2
CASSYGLAGNEQFF
TGTGCCAGCAGCTATGGACTAGCGGGCAATGAGCAGTTCTTC
>many|TRBJ2-6|TRBV20-1|TRBD1
CSARGGTGLSGANVLTF
TGCAGTGCTAGAGGGGGGACAGGGCTTTCTGGGGCCAACGTCCTGACTTTC
>once|TRBJ2-1|TRBV3-1|.
CASSQDQVALAGDNDQFF
TGTGCCAGCAGCCAAGATCAAGTGGCACTAGCAGGGGACAATGATCAGTTCTTC
>.|TRBJ2-3|TRBV28|.
CASKIYNTQYF
TGTGCCAGCAAGATCTATAATACGCAGTATTTT
>few|TRBJ2-4|TRBV7-2|.
CASSPTPGTGKNIQYF
TGTGCCAGCAGCCCTACTCCCGGGACGGGGAAAAACATTCAGTACTTC
>.|TRBJ2-5|TRBV9|.
CASSVVTGLGETQYF
TGTGCCAGCAGCGTAGTTACAGGGCTGGGAGAGACCCAGTACTTC
>.|TRBJ2-3|TRBV14|TRBD1
CASSPDRGGRDTQYF
TGTGCCAGCAGCCCCGACAGGGGGGGTAGAGATACGCAGTATTTT
>few|TRBJ1-2|TRBV7-2|.
CASSLSWGGGYTF
TGTGCCAGCAGCTTATCTTGGGGGGGTGGCTACACCTTC
>.|TRBJ1-1|TRBV7-3|.
CASSLTSAGREAFF
TGTGCCAGCAGCCTCACTTCCGCGGGGAGAGAAGCTTTCTTT
>few|TRBJ1-1|TRBV7-2|.
CASSLPPGGILSRNTEAFF
TGTGCCAGCAGCTTACCCCCAGGCGGCATTCTATCGCGGAACACTGAAGCTTTCTTT
>few|TRBJ1-5|TRBV6-6|.
CASVYMGNQPQHF
TGTGCCTCCGTGTACATGGGCAATCAGCCCCAGCATTTT
>.|TRBJ2-5|TRBV6-5|TRBD1
CASSTTGTGKETQYF
TGTGCCAGCAGTACCACCGGGACAGGGAAAGAGACCCAGTACTTC
>many|TRBJ2-3|TRBV28|.
CASREGVTDTQYF
TGTGCCAGCCGAGAGGGTGTTACAGATACGCAGTATTTT
>.|TRBJ2-5|TRBV7-8|.
CASSLFGPQETQYF
TGTGCCAGCAGCTTATTTGGGCCCCAAGAGACCCAGTACTTC
>few|TRBJ2-1|TRBV30|TRBD1
CAWSTDRVSYNEQFF
TGTGCCTGGAGTACGGACAGGGTCTCCTACAATGAGCAGTTCTTC
>.|TRBJ2-2|TRBV6-4|.
CASSDPGQNTGELFF
TGTGCCAGCAGTGACCCTGGACAGAACACCGGGGAGCTGTTTTTT
>.|TRBJ2-7|TRBV5-1|.
CASSLDYFLTASLDEQYF
TGCGCCAGCAGCTTGGACTATTTTTTGACGGCTTCCCTGGACGAGCAGTACTTC
>few|TRBJ1-2|TRBV10-3|.
CAISTQGDDGYTF
TGTGCCATCAGCACACAGGGTGACGATGGCTACACCTTC
>many|TRBJ2-3|TRBV5-1|.
CASTSLPGSTDTQYF
TGCGCCAGCACCTCGCTACCGGGGAGCACAGATACGCAGTATTTT
>many|TRBJ2-1|TRBV20-1|.
CSARAPSGAAEQFF
TGCAGTGCTAGAGCCCCGAGTGGGGCCGCTGAGCAGTTCTTC
>few|TRBJ2-7|TRBV6-2/TRBV6-3|.
CASSVLLSGLEQYF
TGTGCCAGCAGTGTACTCCTTTCGGGCTTAGAGCAGTACTTC
>many|TRBJ2-7|TRBV12-3/TRBV12-4|TRBD1
CASSTWDRGTSKQYF
TGTGCCAGCAGTACCTGGGACAGGGGGACTTCGAAGCAGTACTTC
>many|TRBJ2-3|TRBV20-1|.
CSARVGLTSTDTQYF
TGCAGTGCTAGAGTCGGGCTTACTAGCACAGATACGCAGTATTTT
>many|TRBJ2-1|TRBV5-6|TRBD2
CASTPAGGYNEQFF
TGTGCCAGCACCCCTGCGGGGGGGTACAATGAGCAGTTCTTC
>many|TRBJ2-3|TRBV6-4|TRBD2
CASSEAAGGTDTQYF
TGTGCCAGCAGTGAAGCAGCGGGGGGCACAGATACGCAGTATTTT
>.|TRBJ1-5|TRBV7-2|.
CASTWSRDTAQHF
TGTGCCAGCACCTGGAGCCGGGACACGGCCCAGCATTTT
>.|TRBJ2-7|TRBV24-1|TRBD1
CATSDSRDRTYEQYF
TGTGCCACCAGTGATTCCCGGGACAGGACCTACGAGCAGTACTTC
>.|TRBJ2-4|TRBV6-6|TRBD2
CASSYSGVGMEQYF
TGTGCCAGCAGTTACAGCGGGGTTGGGATGGAGCAGTACTTC
>many|TRBJ2-5|TRBV5-1|TRBD1
CASSSGTGTSTRETQYF
TGCGCCAGCAGCTCCGGGACAGGGACCTCGACCAGAGAGACCCAGTACTTC
>few|TRBJ2-3|TRBV7-9|.
CASSSGTVVDTQYF
TGTGCCAGCAGCTCCGGGACCGTGGTAGATACGCAGTATTTT
>.|TRBJ2-4|TRBV18|.
CASSPEPNIQYF
TGTGCCAGCTCACCAGAGCCGAACATTCAGTACTTC
>.|TRBJ1-2|TRBV2|.
CAGSAGLRAGYTF
TGTGCCGGCAGCGCGGGCTTAAGGGCTGGCTACACCTTC
>once|TRBJ2-3|TRBV9|.
CASSSGPPDTQYF
TGTGCCAGCAGCTCCGGACCCCCAGATACGCAGTATTTT
>many|TRBJ2-1|TRBV28|TRBD1
CASRPGQGRHNEQFF
TGTGCCAGCAGACCGGGACAGGGACGGCACAATGAGCAGTTCTTC
>.|TRBJ1-4|TRBV6-5|.
CASSPRTVVNEKLFF
TGTGCCAGCAGTCCTCGGACGGTTGTTAATGAAAAACTGTTTTTT
>.|TRBJ2-7|TRBV3-1|TRBD1
CASSQGGTVYEQYF
TGTGCCAGCAGCCAAGGGGGGACAGTTTACGAGCAGTACTTC
>.|TRBJ1-1|TRBV30|TRBD1
CAWSSPDRADTEAFF
TGTGCCTGGAGTTCCCCAGACAGGGCGGACACTGAAGCTTTCTTT